One and the same sample provided the 27 T cell receptor beta chains below, sequenced in a study of OX40 agonist ivuxolimab in advanced cancers. Assay: immunoSEQ multiplex PCR; the TCRdb copy retains only in-frame clones and omits some. Of 70,000 to 95,000 clones detected, about 90% appear once; the ten largest clones hold roughly 6.9%. The sample consisted of CD4+ or CD8+ T cells sorted from blood, taken in a trial of the OX40 agonist ivuxolimab. The receptor set was obtained from an adult with an advanced solid tumor such as melanoma, head and neck, liver or kidney cancer.

The V call is TRBV19, the J call TRBJ2-4; either TRBD1 or TRBD2 may fit D (5 bases each). The germline gives CDR1 LNHDA, CDR2 SQIVND (reference sequence). The CDR3 length is 15 residues. V dropped 5 bases and J dropped 2 bases, with 13 bases sitting between them. This CDR3 is CASSQGGRPKNIQYF. In DNA, the CDR3 is TGTGCCAGTAGTCAGGGCGGGCGGCCCAAAAACATTCAGTACTTC.

The chain joins TRBV10-2 to TRBJ1-3; 10 bases match TRBD1. The germline CDR1 and CDR2 sequences are WSHSY and SAAADI. V shed 6 bases, J shed 3 bases, and the junction held 11 bases outside the gene matches. This CDR3 is 17 amino acids long. The CDR3, as DNA: TGCGCCAGCAGCGTGACAGGGGGCGCGTTGAGTGGAAACACCATATATTTT. Its translation: CASSVTGGALSGNTIYF.

CDR3 residues: CASSYTDTGRHEQYF. CDR3 DNA: TGTGCCAGCAGTTACACAGACACCGGCAGGCACGAGCAGTACTTC. This chain connects TRBV6-6 to TRBJ2-7; D not resolved. Per the germline V gene, CDR1 is MNHNY and CDR2 is SVGAGI (reference sequence). The CDR3 is 15 amino acids. V was pared by 2 bases and J by 5 bases, with 16 bases between.

The V and J genes are TRBV27 and TRBJ2-7; no clear D gene. V was pared by 4 bases and J by 4 bases, with 5 bases between. Germline CDR1 is MNHEY and CDR2 is SMNVEV (reference sequence). This CDR3 spans 11 amino acids. DNA of the CDR3: TGTGCCAGCAGTTGGAAATACGAGCAGTACTTC. It codes for CASSWKYEQYF.

The V and J genes are TRBV7-9 and TRBJ1-1; D gene unclear. Between the trimmed V and J ends, which lost 1 base and 2 bases, there was a span of 11 bases. Germline CDR1 is SEHNR and CDR2 is FQNEAQ (reference sequence). The CDR3 has 15 residues. CDR3 sequence (DNA): TGTGCCAGCAGCTTAGATGGGATCGGCAACACTGAAGCTTTCTTT. Translating gives CASSLDGIGNTEAFF.

The chain couples TRBV6-5 to TRBJ1-1; 10 bases fit TRBD1. J was trimmed by 3 bases and V by 4 bases; bases with no gene match: 2. CDR3 length: 14 residues. Germline V gene data show CDR1 as MNHEY and CDR2 as SVGAGI. The CDR3, as DNA: TGTGCCAGCAGTTGGACAGGGGGTGACACTGAAGCTTTCTTT. Translation gives CASSWTGGDTEAFF.

J is TRBJ2-7 and V is TRBV7-2; 10 nucleotides line up with TRBD1. V lost 5 bases, J lost 6 bases, and 7 bases stayed unmatched. The CDR3 is made up of 14 amino acids. CDR1 is SGHTA, CDR2 FQGNSA, per germline. CDR3 nucleotide sequence: TGTGCCAGCAGCCGTCAGACAGGGGGCTTCGAGCAGTACTTC. Translating gives CASSRQTGGFEQYF. The whole variable domain, filled in from reference TRBV7-2 and TRBJ2-7, reads GAGVSQSPSNKVTEKGKDVELRCDPISGHTALYWYRQSLGQGLEFLIYFQGNSAPDKSGLPSDRFSAERTGGSVSTLTIQRTQQEDSAVYLCASSRQTGGFEQYFGPGTRLTVT.

The chain links TRBV19 to TRBJ1-1; the match to TRBD1 covers 8 bases. Germline V CDR1 and CDR2: LNHDA, SQIVND (reference sequence). V lost 3 bases and J lost 3; bases outside the gene matches: 9. The CDR3 extends over 16 amino acids. CDR3 region: CASSMHRGKWDTEAFF. The DNA for the CDR3 is TGTGCCAGTAGTATGCACAGGGGGAAGTGGGACACTGAAGCTTTCTTT.

As regards this clone: The sample contains more than one DNA sequence encoding this CDR3. V gene TRBV18 combines with J gene TRBJ2-5; D could derive from TRBD1 or TRBD2 (5 bases each). The CDR3 is made up of 15 amino acids. V was shortened by 1 base and J by 1 base, with 10 bases between the two germline ends. CDR1 and CDR2 from the germline V gene are KGHSH and LQKENI. CDR3 bases: TGTGCCAGCTCACCACTAACGGGGCCCCAAGAGACCCAGTACTTC. This translates into CASSPLTGPQETQYF.

The chain employs TRBV5-4 and TRBJ2-1; 14 bases are a match to TRBD2. Germline V gene sequence: CDR1 SGHNT, CDR2 YYREEE (reference sequence). The CDR3 contains 16 residues. Trimming took 4 bases from V and 8 from J; bases not matched to a gene: 8. The CDR3 loop is CASSNGLAGGSDEQFF. CDR3 nucleotides: TGTGCCAGCAGCAACGGACTAGCGGGAGGTAGCGATGAGCAGTTCTTC.

The chain links TRBV25-1 to TRBJ1-5; 8 bases are a match to TRBD1. Germline V gene data show CDR1 as MGHDK and CDR2 as SYGVNS. The CDR3 is 13 residues long. The V gene end was trimmed by 5 bases and the J gene end by 5 bases; junction bases not matched to a gene: 2. In nucleotides, the CDR3 is TGTGCCAGCAGTTCGACAGGGGATCAGCCCCAGCATTTT. Encoded protein: CASSSTGDQPQHF.

The J gene is TRBJ2-5, the V gene TRBV10-3; maybe TRBD1 (5 bases). The V gene's germline CDR1 is ENHRY and CDR2 SYGVKD. Trimming left V 7 bases short and J 5 bases short, with 14 bases between. The length of the CDR3 is 13 residues. The CDR3 bases are TGTGCCATCACCGCAGGGTTGGGCGAGACCCAGTACTTC. It encodes CAITAGLGETQYF.

The V gene is TRBV9, the J gene TRBJ2-1; tentative D call: TRBD2 (5 bases). This CDR3 has 16 amino acids. The germline CDR1 and CDR2 sequences are SGDLS and YYNGEE. V was pared by 4 bases and J by 0 bases, with 14 bases between. This chain's CDR3 is CASSSTDSTSYNEQFF. As DNA, the CDR3 is TGTGCCAGCAGCTCGACGGACTCTACCTCCTACAATGAGCAGTTCTTC.

V usage is TRBV28 and J usage is TRBJ2-7; D remains ambiguous. Germline CDR1 reads MDHEN; CDR2 reads SYDVKM. Trimming took 2 bases from V and 0 from J, leaving 8 bases between them. CDR3 length: 14 residues. CDR3 nucleotide sequence: TGTGCCAGCAGTTTAGAGGTTACCTCCTACGAGCAGTACTTC. Its translation: CASSLEVTSYEQYF.

This chain connects TRBV6-4 to TRBJ1-3; D unresolved. Germline CDR1 and CDR2: MRHNA and SNTAGT. The length of the CDR3 is 14 residues. The ends were cut back, 3 bases at V and 1 base at J, with 7 bases in the middle. This CDR3 reads CASSDPDSGNTIYF. The CDR3 DNA reads TGTGCCAGCAGTGATCCCGATTCTGGAAACACCATATATTTT.

This clone was observed a handful of times. J is TRBJ1-5 and V is TRBV28; a weak D match, TRBD1 (6 bases). Trimming stripped 5 bases from V and 3 bases from J, with 11 bases between. The CDR3 has 14 amino acids. CDR1 MDHEN and CDR2 SYDVKM come from the germline V gene. This CDR3 is CASSQQGSNQPQHF. The DNA for the CDR3 is TGTGCCAGCAGTCAACAGGGCTCCAATCAGCCCCAGCATTTT. The whole variable domain, remainder taken from reference TRBV28 and TRBJ1-5, is DVKVTQSSRYLVKRTGEKVFLECVQDMDHENMFWYRQDPGLGLRLIYFSYDVKMKEKGDIPEGYSVSREKKERFSLILESASTNQTSMYLCASSQQGSNQPQHFGDGTRLSIL.

The CDR3 protein is CARNTGNEQFF. The CDR3 nucleotides are TGTGCCAGGAATACAGGGAATGAGCAGTTCTTC. V gene TRBV2 combines with J gene TRBJ2-1; maybe TRBD1 (6 bases). Between the trimmed V and J ends, which lost 9 bases and 7 bases, there was a span of 10 bases. CDR3 length equals 11 residues. Germline V CDR1 and CDR2: SNHLY, FYNNEI.

This chain joins TRBV11-2 and TRBJ1-1; possible D gene TRBD1, 5 bases. The CDR3 covers 15 residues. The V gene's germline CDR1 is SGHAT and CDR2 FQNNGV. Trimming took off 2 bases at V and 4 bases at J, with 14 bases between the two ends. In nucleotides, the CDR3 is TGTGCCAGCAGCTTAATCGGTAGCGGGGGCACTGAAGCTTTCTTT. Its protein is CASSLIGSGGTEAFF.

The rearrangement joins TRBV28 to TRBJ2-7; D unresolved. Trimming stripped 8 bases from V and 6 bases from J, with 8 bases between. Germline values: CDR1 MDHEN, CDR2 SYDVKM. The CDR3 has 10 amino acids. The DNA of the CDR3 is TGTGCCAGCCACTGGCCCGAGCAGTACTTC. As protein: CASHWPEQYF.

V usage is TRBV30 and J usage is TRBJ2-1, with D perhaps TRBD2 (5 bases). CDR1 and CDR2 from the germline V gene are GTSNPN and SVGIG (reference sequence). The length of the CDR3 is 13 residues. Trimming cost V 0 bases and J 9 bases, with 12 bases left between them. The chain's CDR3 is CAWSVTRGTEQFF. Written as DNA, the CDR3 is TGTGCCTGGAGTGTAACCCGGGGTACTGAGCAGTTCTTC.

J is TRBJ2-7 and V is TRBV4-1; D not certain. Per germline, CDR1 MGHRA and CDR2 YSYEKL. Trimming removed 0 bases at V and 1 base at J, with 13 bases between. The CDR3 covers 16 residues. DNA for the CDR3: TGCGCCAGCAGCCAAGACGGTAACTTACTTTCCTACGAGCAGTACTTC. It codes for CASSQDGNLLSYEQYF.

The J gene is TRBJ1-1, the V gene TRBV6-1; 8 bases are shared with TRBD1. The CDR3 has 14 residues. V lost 6 bases and J lost 0; bases outside the gene matches: 3. Germline values: CDR1 MNHNS, CDR2 SASEGT. The CDR3 DNA reads as TGTGCCAGCAGGGTGGACAGGGTGAACACTGAAGCTTTCTTT. Translation gives CASRVDRVNTEAFF.

This chain connects TRBV27 to TRBJ2-1, with 7 bases that match TRBD1. Trimming took 2 bases from V and 7 from J; bases not matched to a gene: 14. Germline loops: CDR1 MNHEY, CDR2 SMNVEV (reference sequence). This CDR3 spans 17 amino acids. The DNA of the CDR3 is TGTGCCAGCAGTTTAACAGACGGGACAGTGTTCGAGAATGAGCAGTTCTTC. Protein product: CASSLTDGTVFENEQFF.

The chain combines TRBV4-1 with TRBJ2-1; no reliable D call. CDR1 is MGHRA, CDR2 YSYEKL, per germline. CDR3 length: 13 amino acids. V lost 1 base and J lost 7, with 8 bases in between. The CDR3 nucleotides are TGCGCCAGCAGCCAAGTATTCCTGAATGAGCAGTTCTTC. Translated: CASSQVFLNEQFF.

The chain recombines TRBV19 with TRBJ2-2; the D is unclear. Germline V lookup: CDR1 LNHDA, CDR2 SQIVND (reference sequence). Trimming left V 3 bases short and J 4 bases short, with 9 bases between. The length of the CDR3 is 14 residues. The CDR3 DNA reads as TGTGCCAGTAGTATTTTAAGTGGCACCGGGGAGCTGTTTTTT. Its protein product is CASSILSGTGELFF. Supplemented by reference TRBV19 and TRBJ2-2, the full variable domain reads DGGITQSPKYLFRKEGQNVTLSCEQNLNHDAMYWYRQDPGQGLRLIYYSQIVNDFQKGDIAEGYSVSREKKESFPLTVTSAQKNPTAFYLCASSILSGTGELFFGEGSRLTVL.

V gene TRBV5-4 combines with J gene TRBJ2-2; 12 bases fit TRBD2. The CDR3 covers 16 residues. Germline V lookup: CDR1 SGHNT, CDR2 YYREEE (reference sequence). J lost 8 bases, V lost 4 bases, and 9 bases had no gene match. The CDR3 here is CASSPPGLAGSGELFF. CDR3 bases: TGTGCCAGCAGCCCACCGGGACTAGCGGGTTCTGGGGAGCTGTTTTTT.

The gene calls are TRBV5-5 and TRBJ2-3; the match to TRBD1 covers 7 bases. V shed 4 bases and J 1 base; nucleotides not matched to a gene: 6. Germline assignment: CDR1 SGHKS and CDR2 YYEKEE (reference sequence). The CDR3 has 15 residues. This CDR3 reads CASSAGGFGTDTQYF. CDR3 coding DNA: TGTGCCAGCAGCGCAGGGGGTTTCGGCACAGATACGCAGTATTTT.